The 27 T cell receptor beta chains below come from one sample, sequenced in a study of blood T cell repertoires in COVID-19. The assay was immunoSEQ multiplex PCR, and TCRdb's table has in-frame clones only and misses some. The table shows roughly 100,000 clones, with 87% occurring only once. The material sequenced was peripheral blood. The receptors here all came from a man aged 50 to 60 in a cohort sampled during active COVID-19.

This clone was seen only once. The CDR3 bases are TGTGCCAGCAGCCAGTATGCGAACACTGAAGCTTTCTTT. Translating it yields CASSQYANTEAFF. J is TRBJ1-1 and V is TRBV6-6; D gene ambiguous. The germline V and J ends were trimmed by 6 bases and 1 base, with 9 bases remaining between them. CDR3 size: 13 residues. CDR1 is MNHNY and CDR2 is SVGAGI in the germline V gene (reference sequence).

This rearrangement joins TRBV7-2 to TRBJ1-2; the D gene is possibly TRBD1 (6 bases). V gave up 5 bases and J gave up 4 bases, with 11 bases separating them. The CDR3 spans 13 residues. Germline V gene sequence: CDR1 SGHTA, CDR2 FQGNSA. In nucleotides, the CDR3 is TGTGCCAGCAGCCTTAGGGGGACCTATGGCTACACCTTC. This gives the protein CASSLRGTYGYTF.

The chain uses TRBV3-1 (or the pseudogene TRBV3-2) and TRBJ2-1, with TRBD2 matching 13 bases. Germline CDR1 LGHDT, CDR2 YNNKEL (reference sequence). The CDR3 runs to 20 residues. V lost 0 bases to trimming and J lost 0 bases; unmatched junction nucleotides: 8. The DNA for the CDR3 is TGTGCCAGCAGCCAAGATGGGACTAGCGGGGAGTATGGCTCCTACAATGAGCAGTTCTTC. Amino acid sequence: CASSQDGTSGEYGSYNEQFF.

The chain recombines TRBV5-6 with TRBJ1-3; D ambiguous. Trimming left V 2 bases short and J 3 bases short, with 6 bases between. The CDR3 consists of 13 residues. CDR1 is SGHDT and CDR2 is YYEEEE in the germline V gene. CDR3 residues: CASSLGGGNTIYF. CDR3 coding DNA: TGTGCCAGCAGCTTAGGCGGTGGAAACACCATATATTTT.

The chain has TRBV29-1 and TRBJ2-5; tentative D call: TRBD2 (7 bases). CDR3 size: 12 residues. Germline V gives CDR1 SQVTM, CDR2 ANQGSEA. V was trimmed by 2 bases and J by 5 bases, leaving 9 bases between them. The CDR3 protein is CSVEKGGETQYF. CDR3 coding DNA: TGCAGCGTTGAAAAGGGGGGGGAGACCCAGTACTTC.

The rearrangement joins TRBV3-1 (or the pseudogene TRBV3-2) to TRBJ1-5, with D uncertain. Germline values: CDR1 LGHDT, CDR2 YNNKEL (reference sequence). This CDR3 is 13 amino acids long. V lost 6 bases, J lost 5 bases, and 11 bases lay in between. CDR3 nucleotide sequence: TGTGCCAGCAGTATTCGGTTATATCAGCCCCAGCATTTT. Protein sequence: CASSIRLYQPQHF.

The chain employs TRBV15 and TRBJ2-7, with D possibly matching TRBD1 (7 bases). Trimming took 1 base from V and 0 from J, leaving 10 bases between them. There are 15 residues in the CDR3. Per the germline V gene, CDR1 is LNHNV and CDR2 is YYDKDF (reference sequence). The CDR3 bases are TGTGCCACCAGCAGAGGACAGGGAGGCTCCTACGAGCAGTACTTC. Translated: CATSRGQGGSYEQYF.

CDR3: CAISPGNLGDEQFF. The CDR3 DNA reads as TGTGCCATCAGTCCAGGGAACCTTGGGGATGAGCAGTTCTTC. The rearrangement joins TRBV10-3 to TRBJ2-1; D perhaps matches TRBD1 (5 bases). The V gene lost 5 bases and the J gene lost 8 bases, with 16 bases spanning the gap. The CDR3 runs 14 residues. Germline-derived CDR1 and CDR2 are ENHRY and SYGVKD.

V and J are TRBV3-1 (or the pseudogene TRBV3-2) and TRBJ1-1; TRBD1 might be the D (5 bases). CDR3 length: 15 residues. The V gene lost 1 base and the J gene lost 2 bases, with 11 bases spanning the gap. The germline gives CDR1 LGHDT, CDR2 YNNKEL (reference sequence). CDR3 sequence reads: CASSQGGRPNTEAFF. For the CDR3, the DNA is TGTGCCAGCAGCCAAGGGGGCAGACCAAACACTGAAGCTTTCTTT.

V gene TRBV19 combines with J gene TRBJ1-6, with 12 bases aligning to TRBD1. The germline V gene encodes CDR1 LNHDA and CDR2 SQIVND (reference sequence). The trim removed 1 base at V and 9 bases at J, leaving 4 bases unmatched. The CDR3 loop spans 16 amino acids. CDR3 protein: CASSIGDRGQGSPLHF. The DNA of the CDR3 is TGTGCCAGTAGTATAGGGGACAGGGGGCAGGGTTCACCCCTCCACTTT.

This clone appeared a single time. The chain joins TRBV6-6 to TRBJ2-5, with D tentatively TRBD2 (6 bases). The CDR3 sequence is 14 residues long. CDR1 and CDR2 from the germline V gene are MNHNY and SVGAGI (reference sequence). Trimming removed 0 bases from V and 5 bases from J, with 10 bases in between. The DNA of the CDR3 is TGTGCCAGCAGTTACTCCCAGGGACTGGAGACCCAGTACTTC. It codes for CASSYSQGLETQYF.

The chain employs TRBV28 and TRBJ2-7; a weak D match, TRBD1 (6 bases). This CDR3 is 13 amino acids long. Per germline, CDR1 MDHEN and CDR2 SYDVKM. Trimming removed 6 bases from V and 1 base from J, with 10 bases in between. CDR3 loop: CASRPTGSYEQYV. The DNA of the CDR3 is TGTGCCAGCAGACCCACAGGGTCCTACGAGCAGTACGTC.

The gene calls are TRBV2 and TRBJ1-6; D remains unclear. CDR3 length: 16 residues. Germline CDR1 SNHLY, CDR2 FYNNEI. The V and J ends lost 5 bases and 5 bases respectively, with 16 bases between them. CDR3: CASSTRGGRHNSPLHF. The CDR3 bases are TGTGCCAGCAGTACCCGGGGTGGGCGGCATAATTCACCCCTCCACTTT.

The rearrangement joins TRBV3-1 (or the pseudogene TRBV3-2) to TRBJ2-3; 11 positions match TRBD2. This CDR3 spans 16 amino acids. The germline CDR1 and CDR2 sequences are LGHDT and YNNKEL (reference sequence). The junction had 5 bases not matched to a gene; V was cut back by 4 bases and J by 2 bases. CDR3: CASSPTSGGTTDTQYF. CDR3 DNA sequence: TGTGCCAGCAGCCCAACTAGCGGGGGAACCACAGATACGCAGTATTTT.

The J gene is TRBJ2-5, the V gene TRBV6-1; D is perhaps TRBD1 (6 bases). CDR3 size: 15 residues. Germline loops: CDR1 MNHNS, CDR2 SASEGT. V lost 2 bases, J lost 5 bases, and 15 bases lay in between. The CDR3 here is CASSERGQGWETQYF. CDR3 nucleotides: TGTGCCAGCAGTGAAAGGGGCCAGGGGTGGGAGACCCAGTACTTC.

The chain uses TRBV7-2 and TRBJ1-2, with TRBD1 identical over 8 bases. The CDR3 is made up of 16 amino acids. V lost 1 base, J lost 2 bases, and 6 bases stayed unmatched. Germline CDR1 and CDR2: SGHTA and FQGNSA. The CDR3 loop reads CASSLGGTGGNYGYTF. The CDR3 nucleotides are TGTGCCAGCAGCTTAGGAGGGACAGGTGGGAACTATGGCTACACCTTC.

The V call is TRBV7-9, the J call TRBJ2-3; TRBD2 agrees at 15 bases. Germline V gene sequence: CDR1 SEHNR, CDR2 FQNEAQ (reference sequence). The CDR3 sequence is 18 residues long. With V trimmed by 5 bases and J by 7 bases, 13 bases remained unmatched. The CDR3 sequence is CASSPHLGTSGGPNTQYF. CDR3 DNA sequence: TGTGCCAGCAGCCCTCATTTGGGGACTAGCGGGGGGCCCAATACGCAGTATTTT.

The genes are TRBV6-5 and TRBJ1-1, with D perhaps matching TRBD1 (6 bases). Germline V gene sequence: CDR1 MNHEY, CDR2 SVGAGI. The CDR3 runs 14 residues. Trimming left V 6 bases short and J 1 base short, with 12 bases between. The DNA for the CDR3 is TGTGCCAGCAGAAACGGACAGAGGAACACTGAAGCTTTCTTT. Its protein is CASRNGQRNTEAFF.

This clone was seen just once. The chain joins TRBV6-5 to TRBJ2-7; weak D call: TRBD1 (6 bases). This CDR3 has 14 amino acids. CDR1 is MNHEY and CDR2 is SVGAGI in the germline V gene. Trimming took 5 bases from V and 2 from J, leaving 13 bases between them. The CDR3 reads CASSPGQRAYEQYF. As DNA, the CDR3 is TGTGCCAGCAGTCCTGGACAGAGAGCCTACGAGCAGTACTTC.

This clone came up a few times. The gene calls are TRBV14 and TRBJ2-1, with 9 bases aligning to TRBD2. Germline trimming cut 3 bases from V and 6 bases from J; bases unmatched to any gene: 15. CDR1 is SGHDN, CDR2 FVKESK, per germline. The CDR3 is made up of 18 amino acids. This CDR3 reads CASSHADWGTSRINEQFF. Written as DNA, the CDR3 is TGTGCCAGCAGCCACGCAGATTGGGGGACTAGCCGGATCAATGAGCAGTTCTTC. The whole variable domain, remainder taken from reference TRBV14 and TRBJ2-1, is EAGVTQFPSHSVIEKGQTVTLRCDPISGHDNLYWYRRVMGKEIKFLLHFVKESKQDESGMPNNRFLAERTGGTYSTLKVQPAELEDSGVYFCASSHADWGTSRINEQFFGPGTRLTVL.

The J gene is TRBJ2-3, the V gene TRBV7-3; the match to TRBD2 covers 14 bases. The CDR3 length is 17 residues. V lost 3 bases, J lost 5 bases, and 7 bases stayed unmatched. Germline V gives CDR1 SGHTA, CDR2 FQGTGA. The CDR3 spells CASSFNGLAGGGDTQYF. In DNA form, the CDR3 reads TGTGCCAGCAGCTTTAACGGACTAGCGGGGGGTGGAGATACGCAGTATTTT.

The chain couples TRBV5-5 to TRBJ2-1; 8 nucleotides match TRBD2. The V gene's germline CDR1 is SGHKS and CDR2 YYEKEE (reference sequence). The CDR3 runs to 15 residues. J was trimmed by 7 bases and V by 5 bases; bases with no gene match: 11. CDR3 sequence reads: CASSIVGLGGNEQFF. The DNA for the CDR3 is TGTGCCAGCAGTATCGTGGGACTAGGAGGGAATGAGCAGTTCTTC. Based on the CDR3 plus reference TRBV5-5 and TRBJ2-1, the full variable domain is DAGVTQSPTHLIKTRGQQVTLRCSPISGHKSVSWYQQVLGQGPQFIFQYYEKEERGRGNFPDRFSARQFPNYSSELNVNALLLGDSALYLCASSIVGLGGNEQFFGPGTRLTVL.

The V call is TRBV3-1 (or the pseudogene TRBV3-2), the J call TRBJ2-7; D gene uncertain. This CDR3 is built from 12 residues. Germline V gene sequence: CDR1 LGHDT, CDR2 YNNKEL (reference sequence). The germline V and J ends were trimmed by 6 bases and 4 bases, with 10 bases remaining between them. The CDR3 sequence is CASRPIVYEQYF. The DNA for the CDR3 is TGTGCCAGCAGGCCCATAGTTTACGAGCAGTACTTC.

This chain uses TRBV19 with TRBJ1-3, with 7 bases that match TRBD1. Germline values: CDR1 LNHDA, CDR2 SQIVND (reference sequence). This CDR3 has 14 amino acids. Germline trimming cut 6 bases from V and 4 bases from J; bases unmatched to any gene: 6. CDR3 coding DNA: TGTGCCAGTAGCAGACAGGGTGTAGGAAACACCATATATTTT. Translating gives CASSRQGVGNTIYF.

The genes are TRBV29-1 and TRBJ2-1; the match to TRBD1 covers 8 bases. Unmatched junction bases numbered 5, after V lost 7 bases and J lost 6 bases. The V gene's germline CDR1 is SQVTM and CDR2 ANQGSEA. The CDR3 length is 12 residues. The CDR3 sequence is CSGGQGSNEQFF. CDR3 DNA sequence: TGCAGCGGCGGACAGGGATCCAATGAGCAGTTCTTC.

The chain uses TRBV11-1 and TRBJ2-5, with TRBD1 identical over 8 bases. CDR3 length: 14 amino acids. Trimming took 3 bases from V and 2 from J; bases not matched to a gene: 2. The V gene's germline CDR1 is SGHAT and CDR2 FQDESV (reference sequence). CDR3 nucleotides: TGTGCCAGCAGCTTCGACAGGGGACAAGAGACCCAGTACTTC. This translates into CASSFDRGQETQYF. The whole variable domain, filled in from reference TRBV11-1 and TRBJ2-5, reads EAEVAQSPRYKITEKSQAVAFWCDPISGHATLYWYRQILGQGPELLVQFQDESVVDDSQLPKDRFSAERLKGVDSTLKIQPAELGDSAMYLCASSFDRGQETQYFGPGTRLLVL.

This clone has a handful of counts. The chain has TRBV4-1 and TRBJ2-5; D not certain. V dropped 1 base and J dropped 1 base, with 7 bases sitting between them. There are 14 residues in the CDR3. Germline V gene sequence: CDR1 MGHRA, CDR2 YSYEKL. In DNA, the CDR3 is TGCGCCAGCAGCCAAGTTCAGTTCCAAGAGACCCAGTACTTC. Its translation is CASSQVQFQETQYF.